A selection of T cell receptor beta chains follows, all from one sample in a study of blood T cell repertoires in COVID-19. Only in-frame clones appear in the TCRdb table, and some are missing; sequencing was by immunoSEQ multiplex PCR. The table shows more than 250,000 clones, with around 87% occurring only once. The sample was peripheral blood. Every receptor here comes from a man aged 18-30 years with active or convalescent COVID-19. Both conserved end residues are part of each CDR3. The D gene is left open where the match is weak. Some rows mark clone size as missing; the rest say once, few, many or name a class of expanded clone.

J,size,D,length,V,DNA,CDR3
TRBJ2-3,NA,NA,15,TRBV4-3,TGCGCCAGCAGCCCGTGGAGCGGAGGCACAGATACGCAGTATTTT,CASSPWSGGTDTQYF
TRBJ1-5,NA,NA,16,TRBV10-3,TGTGCCATCAGTGATTCCAGGTCCTATAGCAATCAGCCCCAGCATTTT,CAISDSRSYSNQPQHF
TRBJ2-7,few,TRBD2,15,TRBV11-3,TGTGCCAGCAGGCCGGGACTAGCGGGAGTCTACGAGCAGTACTTC,CASRPGLAGVYEQYF
TRBJ1-1,NA,NA,14,TRBV30,TGTGCCTGGAACGTCCAGGGGTTGGGCACTGAAGCTTTCTTT,CAWNVQGLGTEAFF
TRBJ2-3,NA,TRBD2,16,TRBV5-5,TGTGCCAGCAGCCCCGAGCGGGGGGGTTCCACAGATACGCAGTATTTT,CASSPERGGSTDTQYF
TRBJ1-2,NA,TRBD1,16,TRBV10-3,TGTGCCATCAGTTCTTACCTACGGGACAGCCTACGGGGCTACACCTTC,CAISSYLRDSLRGYTF
TRBJ1-3,once,NA,13,TRBV7-7,TGTGCCAGCAGCAGGGAGTATGGAAACACCATATATTTT,CASSREYGNTIYF
TRBJ1-5,NA,NA,14,TRBV28,TGTGCCAGCAGGGGGACTCTGAGCAATCAGCCCCAGCATTTT,CASRGTLSNQPQHF
TRBJ2-4,NA,TRBD1,18,TRBV30,TGTGCCTGGAGTGTGAGGTATGGGACAGGGCGGTCCAAAAACATTCAGTACTTC,CAWSVRYGTGRSKNIQYF
TRBJ1-1,NA,NA,12,TRBV11-2,TGTGCCAGCAGTCTACCTACGCGGGTTACTTTCTTT,CASSLPTRVTFF
TRBJ1-4,NA,NA,15,TRBV16,TGTGCCAGCAGCCGAGGTCCGGGGGGTAATGAAAAACTGTTTTTT,CASSRGPGGNEKLFF
TRBJ2-5,NA,TRBD1,14,TRBV5-1,TGCGCCAGCAGGCGAACGACAGGGGGAGAGACCCAGTACTTC,CASRRTTGGETQYF
TRBJ2-1,NA,NA,11,TRBV2,TGTGCCAGCACTGCCAGCAATGAGCAGTTCTTC,CASTASNEQFF
TRBJ2-7,few,TRBD2,14,TRBV6-2/TRBV6-3,TGTGCCAGCAGCCGTGGACTAGCGGCCTACGAGCAGTACTTC,CASSRGLAAYEQYF
TRBJ2-1,NA,NA,16,TRBV15,TGTGCCACCAGCAGAGGACCCCAAGGGGCCTACAATGAGCAGTTCTTC,CATSRGPQGAYNEQFF
TRBJ1-1,NA,TRBD1,14,TRBV12-5,TGTGCTAGTGGTTCGGAACAGGGGGGCACTGAAGCTTTCTTT,CASGSEQGGTEAFF
TRBJ1-2,NA,NA,18,TRBV23-1,TGCGCCAGCAGTCAACCGCCCTTGTCCCCAGTCTCCTACTATGGCTACACCTTC,CASSQPPLSPVSYYGYTF
TRBJ1-1,NA,NA,13,TRBV11-3,TGTGCCAGCAGCTTCGGGAGGGGCACTGAAGCTTTCTTT,CASSFGRGTEAFF
TRBJ2-2,NA,NA,16,TRBV9,TGTGCCAGCAGCGTAGCGGCACAGGGTGCCACCGGGGAGCTGTTTTTT,CASSVAAQGATGELFF
TRBJ1-2,NA,NA,15,TRBV29-1,TGCAGCGTTGAAGATCAACGGACAGCTAACTATGGCTACACCTTC,CSVEDQRTANYGYTF
TRBJ2-7,NA,NA,12,TRBV5-1,TGCGCCAGCAAGGCGGGGGCGGGGGAGCAGTACTTC,CASKAGAGEQYF
TRBJ2-5,NA,NA,12,TRBV6-5,TGTGCCAGCCTCGAGGAGGGGGAGACCCAGTACTTC,CASLEEGETQYF
TRBJ1-1,few,NA,13,TRBV11-3,TGTGCCAGCAGCTTAGACAGGAACACTGAAGCTTTCTTT,CASSLDRNTEAFF
TRBJ1-1,NA,TRBD1,11,TRBV11-2,TGTGCAACAGGGGGGAACACTGAAGCTTTCTTT,CATGGNTEAFF
TRBJ2-3,few,TRBD2,16,TRBV5-1,TGCGCCAGCAGCGCCGGACTAGCGGGGAGCACAGATACGCAGTATTTT,CASSAGLAGSTDTQYF
TRBJ1-1,NA,NA,14,TRBV5-5,TGTGCCAGCAGCCCGACAGACTTGAACACTGAAGCTTTCTTT,CASSPTDLNTEAFF
TRBJ2-7,NA,NA,14,TRBV7-8,TGTGCCAGCAGCTTAGGCGGGATCGGGTACGAGCAGTACTTC,CASSLGGIGYEQYF
TRBJ2-1,NA,TRBD2,15,TRBV28,TGTGCCAGCACCATGACTAGCGGGACCTACAATGAGCAGTTCTTC,CASTMTSGTYNEQFF
TRBJ2-1,NA,NA,19,TRBV7-6,TGTGCCAGCAGCTTATTAGGCGGGGGGCCAGGGGGCTCCTACAATGAGCAGTTCTTC,CASSLLGGGPGGSYNEQFF
TRBJ2-2,NA,TRBD2,17,TRBV5-1,TGCGCCAGCAGCTTGGGCGCTAGCGGGGGGGCCAGCGGGGAGCTGTTTTTT,CASSLGASGGASGELFF
TRBJ1-4,NA,TRBD1,16,TRBV11-2,TGTGCCAGCAGCTTAGCCTCAGGACAGGGAAATGAAAAACTGTTTTTT,CASSLASGQGNEKLFF
TRBJ2-5,NA,TRBD2,15,TRBV6-2/TRBV6-3,TGTGCCAGCAGTTACATCGGGACTAGTCAAGAGACCCAGTACTTC,CASSYIGTSQETQYF
TRBJ1-5,NA,NA,14,TRBV6-6,TGTGCCAGCAGTAAACGGGTGAGCAATCAGCCCCAGCATTTT,CASSKRVSNQPQHF
TRBJ2-3,few,TRBD2,14,TRBV27,TGTGCCAGCAGTCCAGGGACTAGCGGGGATACGCAGTATTTT,CASSPGTSGDTQYF
TRBJ2-2,NA,NA,14,TRBV24-1,TGTGCCACCAGCGGGGGTGCAAACACCGGGGAGCTGTTTTTT,CATSGGANTGELFF
TRBJ2-1,NA,NA,16,TRBV15,TGTGCCACCAGCAGGGGGTCCGGGATCTCCTACAATGAGCAGTTCTTC,CATSRGSGISYNEQFF
TRBJ1-1,once,NA,15,TRBV5-1,TGCGCCAGCAGCCCCGGGGGGGCTACGATCACTGAAGCTTTCTTT,CASSPGGATITEAFF
TRBJ2-5,NA,TRBD2,16,TRBV5-1,TGCGCCAGCAGCTTGACGACTAGCGGCGATCGGAAGACCCAGTACTTC,CASSLTTSGDRKTQYF
TRBJ1-5,NA,TRBD1,15,TRBV2,TGTGCCAGCAGACGAAACAGGGGGAGCAATCAGCCCCAGCATTTT,CASRRNRGSNQPQHF
TRBJ2-1,NA,TRBD2,13,TRBV7-3,TGTGCCAGCAGCTTACCCCCTAGCGGAGAGCAGTTCTTC,CASSLPPSGEQFF
TRBJ2-5,NA,NA,15,TRBV19,TGTGCCAGTAGTGGGCTAGCGCGTGGCCAAGAGACCCAGTACTTC,CASSGLARGQETQYF
TRBJ1-4,NA,TRBD1,14,TRBV29-1,TGCAGCGTTGAAGGGCACAGGGGAGACGAAAAACTGTTTTTT,CSVEGHRGDEKLFF
TRBJ2-7,NA,TRBD2,16,TRBV7-2,TGTGCCAGCAGCTTATGGGGGGGGGAGTTCGGCTACGAGCAGTACTTC,CASSLWGGEFGYEQYF
TRBJ2-3,NA,NA,12,TRBV5-8,TGTGCCAGCAGCCGTATCACAGATACGCAGTATTTT,CASSRITDTQYF